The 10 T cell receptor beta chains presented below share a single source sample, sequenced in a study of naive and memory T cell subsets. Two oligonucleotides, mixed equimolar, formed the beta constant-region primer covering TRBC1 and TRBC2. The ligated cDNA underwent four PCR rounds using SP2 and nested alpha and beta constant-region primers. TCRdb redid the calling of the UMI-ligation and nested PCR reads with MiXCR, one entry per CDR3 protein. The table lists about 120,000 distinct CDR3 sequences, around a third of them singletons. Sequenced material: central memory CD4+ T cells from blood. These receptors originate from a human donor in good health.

The chain's CDR3 is CSVWTGIMNTEAFF. The CDR3 region has the DNA TGCAGCGTTTGGACAGGGATCATGAACACTGAAGCTTTCTTT. The chain employs TRBV29-1 and TRBJ1-1; 8 positions agree with TRBD1. The CDR3 sequence is 14 residues long. The germline gives CDR1 SQVTM, CDR2 ANQGSEA. V lost 5 bases, J lost 0 bases, and 5 bases stayed unmatched. The full variable domain, completed using reference TRBV29-1 and TRBJ1-1, is SAVISQKPSRDICQRGTSLTIQCQVDSQVTMMFWYRQQPGQSLTLIATANQGSEATYESGFVIDKFPISRPNLTFSTLTVSNMSPEDSSIYLCSVWTGIMNTEAFFGQGTRLTVV.

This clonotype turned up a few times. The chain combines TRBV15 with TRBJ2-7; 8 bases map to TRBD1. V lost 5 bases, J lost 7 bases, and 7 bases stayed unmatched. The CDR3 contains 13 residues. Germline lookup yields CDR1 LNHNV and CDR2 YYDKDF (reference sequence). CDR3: CATSPQGASEQYF. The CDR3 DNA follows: TGTGCCACCAGCCCCCAGGGGGCCAGTGAGCAGTACTTC.

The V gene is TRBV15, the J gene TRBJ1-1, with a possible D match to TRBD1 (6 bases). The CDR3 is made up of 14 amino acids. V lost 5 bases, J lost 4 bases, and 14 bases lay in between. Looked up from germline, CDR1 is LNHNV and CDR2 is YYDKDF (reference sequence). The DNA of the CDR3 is TGTGCCACCAGCGTGGGGGGCAAAGGCACTGAAGCTTTCTTT. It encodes CATSVGGKGTEAFF. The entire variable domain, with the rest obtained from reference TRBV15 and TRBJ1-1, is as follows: DAMVIQNPRYQVTQFGKPVTLSCSQTLNHNVMYWYQQKSSQAPKLLFHYYDKDFNNEADTPDNFQSRRPNTSFCFLDIRSPGLGDTAMYLCATSVGGKGTEAFFGQGTRLTVV.

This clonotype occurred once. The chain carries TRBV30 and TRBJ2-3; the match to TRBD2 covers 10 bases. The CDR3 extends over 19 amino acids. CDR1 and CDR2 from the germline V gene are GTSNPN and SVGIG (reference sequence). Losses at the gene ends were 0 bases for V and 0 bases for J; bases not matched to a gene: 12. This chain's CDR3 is CAWSVTSGIRISSTDTQYF. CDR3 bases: TGTGCCTGGAGTGTCACTAGCGGGATAAGGATCTCTAGCACAGATACGCAGTATTTT. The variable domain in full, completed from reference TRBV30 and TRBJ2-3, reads SQTIHQWPATLVQPVGSPLSLECTVEGTSNPNLYWYRQAAGRGLQLLFYSVGIGQISSEVPQNLSASRPQDRQFILSSKKLLLSDSGFYLCAWSVTSGIRISSTDTQYFGPGTRLTVL.

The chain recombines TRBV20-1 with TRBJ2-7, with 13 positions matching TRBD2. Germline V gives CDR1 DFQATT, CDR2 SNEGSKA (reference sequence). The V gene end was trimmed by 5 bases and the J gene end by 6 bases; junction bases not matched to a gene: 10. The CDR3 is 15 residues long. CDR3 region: CSAQGLAGVQSEQYF. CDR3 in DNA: TGCAGTGCTCAAGGACTAGCGGGAGTACAAAGCGAGCAGTACTTC.

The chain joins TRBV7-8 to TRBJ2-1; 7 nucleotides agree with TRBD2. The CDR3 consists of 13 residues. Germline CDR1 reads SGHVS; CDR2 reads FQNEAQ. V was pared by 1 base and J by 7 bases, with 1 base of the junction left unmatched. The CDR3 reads CASSLGGGNEQFF. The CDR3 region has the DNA TGTGCCAGCAGCTTAGGGGGAGGGAATGAGCAGTTCTTC.

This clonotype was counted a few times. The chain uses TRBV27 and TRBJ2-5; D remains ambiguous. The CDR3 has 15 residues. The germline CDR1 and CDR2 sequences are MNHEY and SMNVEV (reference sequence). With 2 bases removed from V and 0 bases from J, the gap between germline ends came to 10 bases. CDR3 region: CASSLGQTYQETQYF. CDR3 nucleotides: TGTGCCAGCAGTTTAGGGCAGACTTACCAAGAGACCCAGTACTTC.

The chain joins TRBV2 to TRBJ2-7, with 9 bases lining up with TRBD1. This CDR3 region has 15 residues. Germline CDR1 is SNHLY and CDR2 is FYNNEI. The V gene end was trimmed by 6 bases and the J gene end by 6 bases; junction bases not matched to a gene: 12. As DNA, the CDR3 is TGTGCCAGCAGCCCGCGGGACAGGGACGATGCCGAGCAGTACTTC. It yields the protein CASSPRDRDDAEQYF.

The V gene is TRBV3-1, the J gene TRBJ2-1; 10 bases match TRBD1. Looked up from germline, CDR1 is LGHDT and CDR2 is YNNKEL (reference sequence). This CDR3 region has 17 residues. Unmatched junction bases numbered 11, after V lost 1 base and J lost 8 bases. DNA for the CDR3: TGTGCCAGCAGCCAAGCCGGGGGACAGGGGAGATGGGATGAGCAGTTCTTC. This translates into CASSQAGGQGRWDEQFF.

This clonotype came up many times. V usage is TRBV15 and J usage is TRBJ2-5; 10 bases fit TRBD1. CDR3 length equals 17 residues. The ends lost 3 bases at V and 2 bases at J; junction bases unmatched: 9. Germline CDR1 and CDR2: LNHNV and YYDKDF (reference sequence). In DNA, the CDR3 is TGTGCCACCAGCAGTCCGACAGGGGGCGCGGGGCAAGAGACCCAGTACTTC. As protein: CATSSPTGGAGQETQYF.